The 12 T cell receptor beta chains below were found in one sample sequenced in a study of blood T cell repertoires in COVID-19. Sequencing was performed with immunoSEQ multiplex PCR; in TCRdb, only in-frame clones are kept and a portion is missing. The sample lists hundreds of thousands of clones, about 80% occurring once. Specimen: peripheral blood. Receptors originate from a man at least 80 years old with acute or convalescent COVID-19.

This chain connects TRBV2 to TRBJ2-1; 8 bases agree with TRBD1. In germline, CDR1 is SNHLY, CDR2 FYNNEI. Germline trimming cut 11 bases from V and 10 bases from J; bases unmatched to any gene: 13. There are 13 residues in the CDR3. CDR3 loop: CASQATGVGEQFF. The DNA of the CDR3 is TGTGCCTCTCAAGCGACAGGGGTTGGAGAGCAGTTCTTC.

The genes are TRBV28 and TRBJ1-5; 7 nucleotides match TRBD1. The CDR3 is 14 amino acids. V dropped 7 bases and J dropped 2; count of bases not matched to a gene: 5. Germline V lookup: CDR1 MDHEN, CDR2 SYDVKM. In nucleotides, the CDR3 is TGTGCCAGCACCACTGGGACAGGCAATCAGCCCCAGCATTTT. Its protein is CASTTGTGNQPQHF.

This clone was detected only a few times. This chain's CDR3 is CAWATASYEQYF. CDR3 nucleotides: TGTGCCTGGGCCACAGCTTCCTACGAGCAGTACTTC. This chain uses TRBV30 with TRBJ2-7; no firm D call. The germline gives CDR1 GTSNPN, CDR2 SVGIG (reference sequence). The CDR3 runs to 12 residues. V was clipped by 5 bases and J by 1 base, with 9 bases between them.

This clone was counted between two and nine times. V is TRBV7-6 and J is TRBJ1-6; D remains unclear. CDR1 and CDR2 from the germline V gene are SGHVS and FNYEAQ. The V and J ends lost 5 bases and 9 bases respectively, with 17 bases between them. This CDR3 region has 15 residues. The CDR3 coding sequence is TGTGCCAGCAGCCTGCAACCGGGAGGAGGTTCACCCCTCCACTTT. This translates into CASSLQPGGGSPLHF.

This clone was seen only once. The chain is built from TRBV27 and TRBJ1-2, with a possible D match to TRBD1 (6 bases). From germline, CDR1 is MNHEY and CDR2 SMNVEV (reference sequence). V was cut by 0 bases and J by 5 bases, with 19 bases left in between. The CDR3 has 17 residues. The CDR3 loop reads CASSLSHRDKSPYGYTF. CDR3 coding DNA: TGTGCCAGCAGTTTATCTCACCGGGACAAGTCTCCTTATGGCTACACCTTC.

The chain has TRBV5-4 and TRBJ2-1; maybe TRBD2 (5 bases). Germline CDR1 reads SGHNT; CDR2 reads YYREEE (reference sequence). The CDR3 length is 12 residues. Trimming took off 3 bases at V and 8 bases at J, with 9 bases between the two ends. In DNA form, the CDR3 reads TGTGCCAGCAGCTGGAGCGGAGATGAGCAGTTCTTC. Its protein is CASSWSGDEQFF.

The chain combines TRBV5-1 with TRBJ1-2, with 9 bases fitting TRBD1. The CDR3 sequence is 15 residues long. V dropped 0 bases and J dropped 6; count of bases not matched to a gene: 6. Per the germline V gene, CDR1 is SGHRS and CDR2 is YFSETQ. The CDR3 DNA sequence: TGCGCCAGCAGCTTGGCTGTACAGGGGGCAGATGGCTACACCTTC. Its protein is CASSLAVQGADGYTF.

The chain recombines TRBV5-1 with TRBJ2-4, with no clear D. Trimming stripped 4 bases from V and 7 bases from J, with 21 bases between. The germline CDR1 and CDR2 sequences are SGHRS and YFSETQ. CDR3 length: 16 residues. The CDR3: CASSRGIGWQRNIQYF. The CDR3 coding sequence is TGCGCCAGCAGCCGCGGTATTGGATGGCAGAGGAACATTCAGTACTTC.

This clone was recorded only once. The chain couples TRBV5-1 to TRBJ2-1; TRBD1 is a possible D gene (5 bases). Germline CDR1 is SGHRS and CDR2 is YFSETQ. V shed 7 bases and J shed 0 bases, with 14 bases lying between them. There are 15 residues in the CDR3. CDR3 nucleotides: TGCGCCAGCCATAGTACAGGCCCCTCCTACAATGAGCAGTTCTTC. Protein product: CASHSTGPSYNEQFF.

The chain recombines TRBV5-8 with TRBJ1-4; no clear D. CDR1 SGHTS and CDR2 YDEGEE come from the germline V gene. This CDR3 is 16 amino acids long. V dropped 1 base and J dropped 5 bases, with 15 bases sitting between them. This CDR3 is CASSLYISGKNEKLFF. CDR3 nucleotides: TGTGCCAGCAGCTTGTATATTTCCGGGAAGAATGAAAAACTGTTTTTT.

CDR3 sequence: CASTPGQTRNSPLHF. CDR3 in DNA: TGTGCCAGCACCCCCGGACAGACGCGAAATTCACCCCTCCACTTT. The chain joins TRBV27 to TRBJ1-6; D is perhaps TRBD1 (6 bases). Trimming removed 7 bases at V and 7 bases at J, with 17 bases between. The CDR3 contains 15 residues. The germline V gene has CDR1 MNHEY and CDR2 SMNVEV (reference sequence).

This clone is a singleton in its sample. The chain links TRBV5-4 to TRBJ2-2, with 12 bases fitting TRBD2. V gave up 4 bases and J gave up 7 bases; unmatched junction bases: 17. The CDR3 covers 19 residues. The germline CDR1 and CDR2 sequences are SGHNT and YYREEE (reference sequence). In DNA, the CDR3 is TGTGCCAGCAGCCGACTCTCCCGGACTAGCGGGATTATCGGCGGGGAGCTGTTTTTT. Encoded protein: CASSRLSRTSGIIGGELFF.